The 21 T cell receptor beta chains in this list originate from one sample, sequenced in a study of T cells and Merkel cell carcinoma outcomes. Method: immunoSEQ multiplex PCR; TCRdb's copy keeps in-frame clones and lacks some. Of some 19,000 clones in the sample, more than 65% were seen once. The sequencing input was tumor tissue from Merkel cell carcinoma. These receptors came from a human donor with Merkel cell carcinoma.

Of note for this clone: Relative to the germline gene, one junction end is altered; a read error may explain this. Other DNA variants within this sample encode the same CDR3. This chain joins TRBV28 and TRBJ2-7; 7 nucleotides match TRBD2. CDR1 is MDHEN and CDR2 is SYDVKM in the germline V gene. The CDR3 is made up of 16 amino acids. The DNA for the CDR3 is TGTGCCAGCAGCCCCCGGGGAGGGAGTAGTGCGTACGAGCAATACTTC. This sequence encodes CASSPRGGSSAYEQYF.

This clone was recorded only once. V usage is TRBV19 and J usage is TRBJ1-1; no clear D. This CDR3 is 11 amino acids long. The ends were cut back, 4 bases at V and 8 bases at J, with 8 bases in the middle. Germline values: CDR1 LNHDA, CDR2 SQIVND (reference sequence). CDR3 sequence: CASSKGGEAFF. The DNA for the CDR3 is TGTGCCAGTAGTAAAGGCGGGGAAGCTTTCTTT.

The rearrangement uses TRBV6-1 and TRBJ1-2; 8 nucleotides line up with TRBD1. Germline CDR1 and CDR2: MNHNS and SASEGT. CDR3 length: 14 residues. The V and J ends lost 2 bases and 9 bases, in that order; junction bases with no gene match: 8. CDR3 nucleotides: TGTGCCAGCAGTGAAACTACAGGGGGTGTGAGCTACACCTTC. This encodes CASSETTGGVSYTF.

The rearrangement links TRBV10-1 to TRBJ2-7; tentative D call: TRBD1 (6 bases). Trimming removed 9 bases from V and 7 bases from J, with 19 bases in between. CDR3 length: 13 amino acids. CDR1 WNHNN and CDR2 SYGVQD come from the germline V gene (reference sequence). CDR3 sequence reads: CARRQVALPEQYF. CDR3 nucleotides: TGCGCCAGAAGACAGGTAGCGCTCCCTGAGCAGTACTTC.

J is TRBJ2-7 and V is TRBV15, with no clear D. The CDR3 is 13 residues long. Trimming left V 0 bases short and J 4 bases short, with 7 bases between. Per the germline V gene, CDR1 is LNHNV and CDR2 is YYDKDF (reference sequence). The CDR3 coding sequence is TGTGCCACCAGCAGAGATCCTTCTTACGAGCAGTACTTC. Translated, it gives CATSRDPSYEQYF.

Points on this clone: Germline is not matched at one junction end, which may reflect a read error. The chain recombines TRBV7-7 with TRBJ2-1; no definite D call. The CDR3 loop spans 12 amino acids. The V gene's germline CDR1 is SSHAT and CDR2 FNYEAQ (reference sequence). The CDR3 sequence: CASSPTGYEQFF. The CDR3 nucleotides are TGTGCTAGCAGCCCGACTGGCTATGAGCAGTTCTTC.

The chain joins TRBV5-6 to TRBJ1-2, with TRBD1 matching over 9 bases. CDR3 length: 17 residues. Germline V lookup: CDR1 SGHDT, CDR2 YYEEEE. Trimming at V came to 4 bases and at J to 3 bases, leaving 13 bases not matched to a gene. Here the CDR3 DNA reads TGTGCCAGCAGCCACGAGGAAGGGGGACAGGGCCACTATGGCTACACCTTC. It is translated as CASSHEEGGQGHYGYTF.

This chain connects TRBV6-5 to TRBJ1-5, with a tentative D call TRBD1 (6 bases). CDR1 is MNHEY and CDR2 is SVGAGI in the germline V gene. V lost 5 bases and J 7 bases, leaving 18 bases between the germline ends. The CDR3 is 15 amino acids. The CDR3 is CASSPGTPVGQPQHF. Here the CDR3 DNA reads TGTGCCAGCAGTCCGGGGACACCCGTCGGGCAGCCCCAGCATTTT.

The chain carries TRBV28 and TRBJ1-4; 9 bases are a match to TRBD1. The CDR3 covers 15 residues. The germline V gene has CDR1 MDHEN and CDR2 SYDVKM. The V segment lost 5 bases and the J segment 4 bases; nucleotides outside the gene matches: 5. The CDR3 DNA is TGTGCCAGCAGTAAACACAGGGGGCGTAATGAAAAACTGTTTTTT. Its protein is CASSKHRGRNEKLFF. Filled out from reference TRBV28 and TRBJ1-4, the complete variable domain reads DVKVTQSSRYLVKRTGEKVFLECVQDMDHENMFWYRQDPGLGLRLIYFSYDVKMKEKGDIPEGYSVSREKKERFSLILESASTNQTSMYLCASSKHRGRNEKLFFGSGTQLSVL.

The chain uses TRBV18 and TRBJ1-5; 10 bases agree with TRBD1. Unmatched junction bases numbered 12, after V lost 0 bases and J lost 1 base. There are 20 residues in the CDR3. Per germline, CDR1 KGHSH and CDR2 LQKENI. Here the CDR3 reads CASSPPRTKGTGESNQPQHF. The CDR3 DNA is TGTGCCAGCTCACCACCGCGTACCAAAGGGACAGGGGAAAGCAATCAGCCCCAGCATTTT.

The genes are TRBV9 and TRBJ2-2; 7 bases line up with TRBD2. Germline-derived CDR1 and CDR2 are SGDLS and YYNGEE. The length of the CDR3 is 16 residues. J gave up 2 bases and V 4 bases, and 8 bases lay outside the gene matches. CDR3 DNA sequence: TGTGCCAGCAGCATATGGGGGGGAACCAACACCGGGGAGCTGTTTTTT. It specifies CASSIWGGTNTGELFF.

The V gene is TRBV9, the J gene TRBJ1-5; D may be TRBD1 (6 bases). Germline CDR1 SGDLS, CDR2 YYNGEE. This CDR3 spans 14 amino acids. V was trimmed by 0 bases and J by 6 bases, leaving 10 bases between them. The CDR3 loop reads CASSVEQGPQPQHF. CDR3 nucleotides: TGTGCCAGCAGCGTAGAACAGGGCCCTCAGCCCCAGCATTTT.

The chain has TRBV5-6 and TRBJ2-7; D uncertain. This CDR3 contains 17 residues. CDR1 and CDR2 (germline): SGHDT, YYEEEE. The germline V and J ends were trimmed by 4 bases and 4 bases, with 24 bases remaining between them. The CDR3 loop is CASSVVKGWSFRYEQYF. The CDR3 DNA sequence: TGTGCCAGCAGCGTGGTTAAGGGTTGGAGTTTTCGGTACGAGCAGTACTTC.

The chain has TRBV2 and TRBJ2-1; D ambiguous. Germline values: CDR1 SNHLY, CDR2 FYNNEI. Trimming pared 6 bases from V and 5 bases from J, leaving 17 bases between. CDR3 length: 15 residues. The CDR3 loop reads CASSETRLADNEQFF. Written as DNA, the CDR3 is TGTGCCAGCAGCGAGACCCGACTTGCTGACAATGAGCAGTTCTTC.

By sample fraction, this clone is medium-sized (0.01 to 0.1%). This sample includes further DNA sequences coding for the same CDR3. The V call is TRBV27, the J call TRBJ2-3, with D possibly called TRBD1 or TRBD2 (6 bases each). The CDR3 length is 16 residues. The germline V gene has CDR1 MNHEY and CDR2 SMNVEV (reference sequence). Trimming cost V 6 bases and J 2 bases, with 18 bases left between them. CDR3 nucleotides: TGTGCCAGCAGCTTCTCGGGGCCGGGGGCCACAGATACGCAGTATTTT. Translation gives CASSFSGPGATDTQYF.

This chain uses TRBV25-1 with TRBJ2-1; 14 nucleotides match TRBD2. Germline V CDR1 and CDR2: MGHDK, SYGVNS. This CDR3 region has 17 residues. V lost 4 bases and J lost 8; bases outside the gene matches: 10. CDR3 amino acids: CASSAGLAGGIFYEQFF. The CDR3 DNA follows: TGTGCCAGCAGTGCAGGACTAGCGGGAGGCATTTTCTATGAGCAGTTCTTC.

The gene calls are TRBV11-2 and TRBJ2-3; TRBD2 agrees at 10 bases. V was clipped by 2 bases and J by 2 bases; unmatched bases: 4. The CDR3 contains 16 residues. Germline lookup yields CDR1 SGHAT and CDR2 FQNNGV. Here the CDR3 DNA reads TGTGCCAGCAGCTTACTTCTAGCGGGGGACACAGATACGCAGTATTTT. Translating it yields CASSLLLAGDTDTQYF.

This chain links TRBV27 with TRBJ1-1, with D perhaps matching TRBD1 (5 bases). Trimming left V 5 bases short and J 2 bases short, with 24 bases between. The CDR3 consists of 18 residues. The germline V gene has CDR1 MNHEY and CDR2 SMNVEV (reference sequence). The CDR3 nucleotides read TGTGCCAGCAGTCGGAGGGTGGGGTTCGGGGGGGAAAACACTGAAGCTTTCTTT. This encodes CASSRRVGFGGENTEAFF.

The chain recombines TRBV27 with TRBJ1-2, with a possible D match to TRBD1 (5 bases). Trimming took off 3 bases at V and 7 bases at J, with 15 bases between the two ends. There are 14 residues in the CDR3. Germline V gene sequence: CDR1 MNHEY, CDR2 SMNVEV (reference sequence). CDR3 in amino acids: CASSFIWGLSGYTF. The CDR3 DNA follows: TGTGCCAGCAGTTTTATTTGGGGGTTAAGTGGCTACACCTTC.

The chain carries TRBV29-1 and TRBJ2-3, with 10 bases that match TRBD1. V dropped 3 bases and J dropped 5; count of bases not matched to a gene: 5. From germline, CDR1 is SQVTM and CDR2 ANQGSEA. CDR3 length equals 14 residues. CDR3 nucleotides: TGCAGCGTTGAGACAGGGGGCGCGGGAGATACGCAGTATTTT. Amino acids: CSVETGGAGDTQYF.

This clone has a single count. The chain carries TRBV7-9 and TRBJ1-2, with 10 bases lining up with TRBD1. Germline V gene data show CDR1 as SEHNR and CDR2 as FQNEAQ (reference sequence). V dropped 11 bases and J dropped 3; count of bases not matched to a gene: 9. This CDR3 comprises 14 residues. In DNA form, the CDR3 reads TGTGCCCTTCCGACCGGGACAGGGGACTATGGCTACACCTTC. Protein: CALPTGTGDYGYTF.